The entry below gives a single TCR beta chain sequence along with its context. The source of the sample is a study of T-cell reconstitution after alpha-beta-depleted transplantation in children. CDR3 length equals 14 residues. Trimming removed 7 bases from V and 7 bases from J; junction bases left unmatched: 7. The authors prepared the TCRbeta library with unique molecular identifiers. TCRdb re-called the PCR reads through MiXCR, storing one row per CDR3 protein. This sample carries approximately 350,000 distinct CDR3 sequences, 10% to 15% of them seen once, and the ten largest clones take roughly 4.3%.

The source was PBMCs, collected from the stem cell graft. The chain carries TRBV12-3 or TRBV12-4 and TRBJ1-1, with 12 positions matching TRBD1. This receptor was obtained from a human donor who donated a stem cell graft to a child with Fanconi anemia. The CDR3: CASTNRDRGHEAFF. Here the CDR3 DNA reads TGTGCCAGCACCAACCGGGACAGGGGGCATGAAGCTTTCTTT.